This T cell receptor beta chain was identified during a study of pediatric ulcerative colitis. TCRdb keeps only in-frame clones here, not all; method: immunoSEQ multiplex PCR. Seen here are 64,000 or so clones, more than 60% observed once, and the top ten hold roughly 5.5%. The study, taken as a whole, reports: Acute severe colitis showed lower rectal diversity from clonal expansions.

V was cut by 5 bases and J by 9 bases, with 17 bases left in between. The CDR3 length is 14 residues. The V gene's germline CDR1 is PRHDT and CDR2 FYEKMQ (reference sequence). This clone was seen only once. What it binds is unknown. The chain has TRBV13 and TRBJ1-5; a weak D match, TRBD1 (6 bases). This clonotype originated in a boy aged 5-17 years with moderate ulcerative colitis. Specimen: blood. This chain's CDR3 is CASSKGTRPPPQHF. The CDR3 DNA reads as TGTGCCAGCAGCAAAGGGACAAGGCCCCCGCCCCAGCATTTT.